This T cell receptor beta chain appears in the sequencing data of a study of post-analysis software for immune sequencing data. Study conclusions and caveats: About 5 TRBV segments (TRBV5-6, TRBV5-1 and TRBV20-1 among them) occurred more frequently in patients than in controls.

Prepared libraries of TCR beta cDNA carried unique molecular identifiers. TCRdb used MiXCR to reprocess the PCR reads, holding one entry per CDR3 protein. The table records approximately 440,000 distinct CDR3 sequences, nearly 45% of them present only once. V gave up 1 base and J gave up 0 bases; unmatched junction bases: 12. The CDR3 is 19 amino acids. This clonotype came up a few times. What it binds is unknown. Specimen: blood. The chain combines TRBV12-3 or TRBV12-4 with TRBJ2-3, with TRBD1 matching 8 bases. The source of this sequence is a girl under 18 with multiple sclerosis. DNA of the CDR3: TGTGCCAGCAGTTTAGTAATCGGATTCCAGGGGGCTAGCACAGATACGCAGTATTTT. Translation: CASSLVIGFQGASTDTQYF.